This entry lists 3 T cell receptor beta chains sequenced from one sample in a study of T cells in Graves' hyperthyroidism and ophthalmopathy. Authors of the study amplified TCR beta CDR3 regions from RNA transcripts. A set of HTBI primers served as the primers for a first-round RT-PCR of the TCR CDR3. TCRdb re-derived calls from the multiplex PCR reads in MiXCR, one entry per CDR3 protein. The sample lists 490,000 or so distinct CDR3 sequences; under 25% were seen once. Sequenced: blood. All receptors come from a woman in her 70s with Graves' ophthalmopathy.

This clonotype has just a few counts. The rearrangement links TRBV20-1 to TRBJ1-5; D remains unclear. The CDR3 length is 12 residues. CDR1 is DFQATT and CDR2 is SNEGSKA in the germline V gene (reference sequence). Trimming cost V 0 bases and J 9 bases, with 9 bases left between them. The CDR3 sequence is CSAREGKRPQHF. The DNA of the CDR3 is TGCAGTGCTAGAGAGGGCAAGCGGCCCCAGCATTTT.

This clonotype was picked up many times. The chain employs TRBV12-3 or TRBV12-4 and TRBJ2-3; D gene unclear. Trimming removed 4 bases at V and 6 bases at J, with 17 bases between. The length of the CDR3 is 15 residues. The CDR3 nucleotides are TGTGCCAGCAGTTGGGCTCCACCACCGTGGGATACGCAGTATTTT. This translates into CASSWAPPPWDTQYF.

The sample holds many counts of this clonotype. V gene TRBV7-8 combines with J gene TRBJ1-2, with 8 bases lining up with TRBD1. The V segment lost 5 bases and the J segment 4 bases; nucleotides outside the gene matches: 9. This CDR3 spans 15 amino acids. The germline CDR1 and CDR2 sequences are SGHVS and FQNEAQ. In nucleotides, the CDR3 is TGTGCCAGCAGCCTCCAGACAGGGGAAGGCTATGGCTACACCTTC. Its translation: CASSLQTGEGYGYTF.